This paragraph reports one TCR beta chain. This record belongs to a study of T-cell memory formation after mild COVID-19. From the 5' RACE reads, TCRdb called clonotypes with MiXCR, one entry per CDR3 protein. This sample yields roughly 120,000 distinct CDR3 sequences, of which about 20% are seen a single time; around 40% belongs to the top ten. The source of this sequence is a man aged 18 to 30 who had mild COVID-19 (a few samples of this study predate the infection). Cell type and time point are not known. The sample taken for sequencing was PBMCs or a T cell subset sorted from them (not recorded which).

CDR3 amino acids: CASSYSGQPYEQYV. In nucleotides, the CDR3 is TGTGCCAGCAGTTACTCTGGCCAACCCTACGAGCAGTACGTC. The gene calls are TRBV6-2 or TRBV6-3 and TRBJ2-7, with D uncertain. The CDR3 covers 14 residues. Germline CDR1 is MNHEY and CDR2 is SVGEGT. V was cut by 0 bases and J by 2 bases, with 8 bases left in between.